These 19 T cell receptor beta chains were sequenced from one sample in a study of breast tumors, draining lymph nodes, adjacent tissues. TCRdb used MiXCR to reprocess the multiplex PCR reads, holding one entry per CDR3 protein. In the table there are over 60,000 distinct CDR3 sequences, roughly 44% of which are singletons. The sequenced sample was breast tumor tissue. These receptors were collected from a female donor with breast cancer. Some clones in this sample may be carry-over from other donors' samples.

Many counts were recorded for this clonotype. The gene calls are TRBV27 and TRBJ2-5; 8 nucleotides agree with TRBD1. CDR1 is MNHEY and CDR2 is SMNVEV in the germline V gene (reference sequence). There are 15 residues in the CDR3. J was trimmed by 2 bases and V by 3 bases; bases with no gene match: 5. The CDR3 DNA follows: TGTGCCAGCAGTTTCGGGGACAGGTCTCAAGAGACCCAGTACTTC. Translation: CASSFGDRSQETQYF.

Details on this clonotype: This CDR3 is missing its conserved last phenylalanine or tryptophan, likely due to a read error. The rearrangement joins TRBV5-4 to TRBJ2-7; a possible D gene is TRBD1 (6 bases). CDR1 is SGHNT and CDR2 is YYREEE in the germline V gene (reference sequence). The CDR3 consists of 14 residues. Written as DNA, the CDR3 is TGTGCCAGCAGCTTGGGACAGGAATCCTACGAACAGTACCTC. It translates to CASSLGQESYEQYL.

This clonotype occurred a few times. The V gene is TRBV20-1, the J gene TRBJ2-3; 7 bases match TRBD2. Germline values: CDR1 DFQATT, CDR2 SNEGSKA (reference sequence). This CDR3 is 15 amino acids long. V lost 0 bases and J lost 8; bases outside the gene matches: 11. This CDR3 is CSARDLASGPGTQYF. CDR3 DNA: TGCAGTGCTAGAGATCTGGCTAGCGGCCCGGGTACGCAGTATTTT.

Concerning this clonotype itself: The CDR3 carries no conserved terminal phenylalanine or tryptophan, so it likely arises from a read error. It is unclear where the CDR3 begins or ends on the DNA, so no DNA is shown, and the CDR3 is as TCRdb lists it. This rearrangement joins TRBV30 to TRBJ2-7. In germline, CDR1 is GTSNPN, CDR2 SVGIG (reference sequence). The CDR3 extends over 12 residues, inclusive of both ends. Here the CDR3 reads CAWSGGDYEQHL.

CDR3 loop: CASTGGPTGNQPQHF. The CDR3 region has the DNA TGTGCCAGCACCGGGGGACCAACCGGCAATCAGCCCCAGCATTTT. The rearrangement uses TRBV11-2 and TRBJ1-5, with a tentative D call TRBD1 (5 bases). The germline CDR1 and CDR2 sequences are SGHAT and FQNNGV. This CDR3 has 15 amino acids. The ends were cut back, 7 bases at V and 2 bases at J, with 15 bases in the middle.

The chain carries TRBV20-1 and TRBJ2-5; the D is unclear. Germline CDR1 reads DFQATT; CDR2 reads SNEGSKA (reference sequence). This CDR3 has 15 residues. The V end lost 7 bases, the J end lost 1 base, and 19 bases lay between the germline ends. The CDR3 DNA reads TGCAGTGTCAGCAGCCAAGTAGTCTTCCAAGAGACCCAGTACTTC. Its protein product is CSVSSQVVFQETQYF.

This clonotype was seen at least ten times. V is TRBV14 and J is TRBJ1-6; maybe TRBD1 (5 bases). The CDR3 is 15 residues long. The ends were cut back, 5 bases at V and 6 bases at J, with 14 bases in the middle. Germline V gene data show CDR1 as SGHDN and CDR2 as FVKESK. DNA for the CDR3: TGTGCCAGCAGCTTGAATCAGGGAACTAATTCACCCCTCCACTTT. Translation: CASSLNQGTNSPLHF.

This clonotype was observed a handful of times. The J gene is TRBJ1-1, the V gene TRBV6-2 or TRBV6-3, with 9 bases lining up with TRBD1. The CDR3 covers 13 residues. Germline CDR1 MNHEY, CDR2 SVGEGT. After removal of 6 bases from V and 6 bases from J, the junction contained 5 bases not matched to a gene. The CDR3 protein is CASRNRGRPEAFF. Here the CDR3 DNA reads TGTGCCAGCAGAAACAGGGGGCGACCTGAAGCTTTCTTT.

This clonotype was seen many times. This CDR3 reads CASSEAQGAGYGYTF. The DNA for the CDR3 is TGTGCCAGCAGTGAAGCCCAGGGGGCAGGCTATGGCTACACCTTC. The J gene is TRBJ1-2, the V gene TRBV6-1, with 8 bases that match TRBD1. The CDR3 extends over 15 amino acids. Trimming cost V 0 bases and J 4 bases; bases outside gene matches: 4. Germline CDR1 is MNHNS and CDR2 is SASEGT.

In DNA, the CDR3 is TGTGCCAGCAGCCCAGACAGGGTGGTCGAGCAGTACTTC. Translation: CASSPDRVVEQYF. This chain uses TRBV3-1 with TRBJ2-7; 7 nucleotides align to TRBD1. J lost 6 bases, V lost 4 bases, and 6 bases had no gene match. The CDR3 extends over 13 amino acids. Per the germline V gene, CDR1 is LGHDT and CDR2 is YNNKEL (reference sequence).

This CDR3 reads CASSLAPGAPQYTF. CDR3 in DNA: TGTGCCAGCAGCTTGGCCCCGGGGGCCCCGCAGTACACCTTC. V is TRBV11-2 and J is TRBJ1-2, with D maybe TRBD1 (6 bases). CDR3 size: 14 residues. Trimming left V 3 bases short and J 11 bases short, with 19 bases between. Per the germline V gene, CDR1 is SGHAT and CDR2 is FQNNGV.

The V gene is TRBV5-4, the J gene TRBJ2-5; D is unclear. V gave up 4 bases and J gave up 7 bases, with 8 bases separating them. CDR3 length equals 11 residues. Per germline, CDR1 SGHNT and CDR2 YYREEE (reference sequence). CDR3 sequence reads: CASSTLGTQYF. CDR3 bases: TGTGCCAGCAGCACTTTGGGGACCCAGTACTTC.

This clonotype has at least ten counts. V and J are TRBV6-5 and TRBJ2-7; D perhaps matches TRBD2 (6 bases). CDR3 length equals 14 residues. The ends were cut back, 5 bases at V and 3 bases at J, with 14 bases in the middle. Germline V CDR1 and CDR2: MNHEY, SVGAGI. CDR3 region: CASSGGMGGYEQYF. CDR3 DNA: TGTGCCAGCAGTGGCGGAATGGGGGGCTACGAGCAGTACTTC.

As to this clonotype: Lacking the conserved final phenylalanine or tryptophan, this CDR3 likely reflects a read error. The chain recombines TRBV2 with TRBJ2-2; maybe TRBD2 (6 bases). The CDR3 consists of 14 residues. Germline V gene sequence: CDR1 SNHLY, CDR2 FYNNEI. CDR3 sequence: CASKRNENTGGLFL. The CDR3, as DNA: TGTGCCAGCAAAAGGAATGAAAACACCGGGGGGCTGTTTCTT.

Turning to this clonotype: Since the CDR3 does not end with the conserved phenylalanine or tryptophan, this likely comes from a read error. J is TRBJ2-2 and V is TRBV19, with unresolved D. The CDR3 covers 16 residues. The V and J ends lost 4 bases and 3 bases respectively, with 15 bases between them. Looked up from germline, CDR1 is LNHDA and CDR2 is SQIVND (reference sequence). The CDR3 DNA is TGTGCCAGTAGTACTGAGGAACGGCAGCACACCGGGGAGCTGTTTTAT. Protein product: CASSTEERQHTGELFY.

This clonotype was observed at least ten times. The chain is built from TRBV14 and TRBJ2-7; a weak D match, TRBD2 (6 bases). Germline V gives CDR1 SGHDN, CDR2 FVKESK. CDR3 size: 17 residues. V was cut by 4 bases and J by 9 bases, with 28 bases left in between. The CDR3 DNA reads as TGTGCCAGCAGCCCGAAAATGGACGGACGTCCGCGGAGGGGGCAGTACTTC. Its protein product is CASSPKMDGRPRRGQYF.

This clonotype was detected many times. The chain links TRBV6-1 to TRBJ2-6; D unclear. Germline V gives CDR1 MNHNS, CDR2 SASEGT. The V gene lost 2 bases and the J gene lost 3 bases, with 11 bases spanning the gap. The CDR3 is made up of 16 amino acids. The CDR3 DNA follows: TGTGCCAGCAGTGAACTTTTTCAATGTGGGGCCAACGTCCTGACTTTC. Translation gives CASSELFQCGANVLTF.

The table lists this clonotype with a few counts. This sequence joins TRBV7-2 and TRBJ1-1, with 8 bases fitting TRBD1. CDR3 length: 16 amino acids. V trimming: 1 base; J trimming: 6 bases; junction bases outside the gene matches: 10. CDR1 and CDR2 (germline): SGHTA, FQGNSA. CDR3 in amino acids: CASSLVTGGGSSEAFF. DNA of the CDR3: TGTGCCAGCAGCTTAGTTACAGGGGGAGGTAGCTCTGAAGCTTTCTTT.

This clonotype was counted at least ten times. The CDR3 protein is CASSSGTGVPETQYF. CDR3 in DNA: TGTGCCAGCAGTTCCGGGACAGGGGTACCGGAGACCCAGTACTTC. The rearrangement joins TRBV12-3 or TRBV12-4 to TRBJ2-5; 10 bases line up with TRBD1. The CDR3 is 15 residues long. V trimming: 4 bases; J trimming: 5 bases; junction bases outside the gene matches: 7.